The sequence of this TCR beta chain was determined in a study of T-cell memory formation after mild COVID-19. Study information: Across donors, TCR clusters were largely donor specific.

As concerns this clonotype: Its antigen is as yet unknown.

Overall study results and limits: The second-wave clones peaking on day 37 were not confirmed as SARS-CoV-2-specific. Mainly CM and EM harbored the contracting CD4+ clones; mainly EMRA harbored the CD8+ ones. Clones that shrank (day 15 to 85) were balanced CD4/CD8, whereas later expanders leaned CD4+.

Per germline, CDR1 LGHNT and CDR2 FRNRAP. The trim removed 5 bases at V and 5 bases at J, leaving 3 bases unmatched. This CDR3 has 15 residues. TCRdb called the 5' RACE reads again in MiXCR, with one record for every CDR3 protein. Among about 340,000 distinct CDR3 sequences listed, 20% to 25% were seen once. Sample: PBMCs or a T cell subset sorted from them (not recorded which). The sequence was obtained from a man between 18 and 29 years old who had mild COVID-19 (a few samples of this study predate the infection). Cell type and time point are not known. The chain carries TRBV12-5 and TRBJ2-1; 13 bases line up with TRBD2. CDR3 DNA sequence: TGTGCTAGTGGTCCTGGACTAGCGGGGGACAATGAGCAGTTCTTC. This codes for CASGPGLAGDNEQFF.